This TCR beta chain was sequenced for a study of regulatory T cells in long-lasting Graves disease (dated by TCRdb to the early 2020s). With respect to the entire study: In the newly diagnosed Graves' disease group, patients had been taking antithyroid drugs for less than 3 months. This study used TCR sequencing and RNA sequencing of peripheral blood to compare persistent Graves' disease patients against newly diagnosed Graves' disease patients. The study took place in China and was registered as a clinical trial. TCR sequencing covered about 13 persistent and about 20 newly diagnosed Graves' disease patients, some 33 samples in total.

Libraries were made using multiplex PCR. Sequencing took place on an Illumina HiSeq 4000. CDR3 regions were amplified by Arm-PCR with iRepertoire HTBI primers to construct TCR beta libraries. Before sequencing, the PCR products went through gel purification. In the paper's pipeline: Gene usage analysis of CDR3 amino acid clonotypes relied on the approximately 60 TRBV and 14 TRBJ segments identified across samples. COPE and FqMerger were used to merge the filtered high-quality paired reads into contigs. BLAST was used to align contigs to the IMGT TRBV, TRBD and TRBJ reference genes, and CDR3 was defined following IMGT. Any clonotype with a frequency above 0.1% was classified as a highly expanded clone. Shannon entropy served as the measure of repertoire diversity, while the Gini coefficient captured V-J evenness. A clonotype was considered public if more than one individual shared it. The raw public reads went through TCRdb reprocessing: fastp at Q25, MiXCR clone calling, in-frame beta chains kept. Every entry covers one CDR3 protein and lists the most common genes and DNA from its rows. The V and J calls reflect TCRdb's pipeline rather than the authors' work. Recorded for this sample are just over 600,000 distinct CDR3 sequences; 16% of them occurred a single time. The ten largest clones add up to 18% of the sample.

This clonotype has just a few counts. There is no known antigen for this receptor. No quality values exist for individual bases; no much larger clone is one base distant. V is cut by 5 bases and J by 1 base, and the space between the germline ends is 8 bases. According to the germline V gene, CDR1 reads MNHEY and CDR2 reads SVGEGT. Spanning cysteine to phenylalanine, the CDR3 consists of 13 amino acids. Only the CDR3 DNA is retained, 39 bases long and in frame from the first base. Sample time point, as interpreted from the label and publication: newly diagnosed GD, antithyroid drugs for less than 3 months. For both TCR sequencing and RNA sequencing, RNA was extracted from PBMCs using TRIzol. The diagnosis of Graves' disease was made according to American Thyroid Association guidelines. Recruitment of patients was carried out at an endocrinology department in Xi'an, China. From each patient, roughly 9 milliliters of peripheral blood was collected into an EDTA anticoagulant tube. Ficoll Paque Plus density gradient separation was used to isolate PBMCs, and no further T cell sorting was performed. An Agilent 2100 Bioanalyzer and agarose gel were used to assess RNA quality, and a NanoDrop 2000 was used to measure RNA concentration.

What the authors observed across the whole study: Compared with newly diagnosed patients, patients with persistent Graves' disease had lower TCR Shannon entropy and fewer highly expanded clones, which suggests clonal expansion. Only the TCR beta chain was sequenced and analyzed. Persistent patients shared more public clonotypes among themselves (around 3,000) than newly diagnosed patients did (more than 850). The authors acknowledged the small sample size as a limitation that may reduce accuracy. Persistent disease showed preferential use of TRBV28, TRBJ1-2 and TRBJ2-5, whereas newly diagnosed disease favored TRBV20-1 and TRBJ2-1. Peripheral blood alone was examined, since thyroid tissue, which constituted the primary lesion, could not be accessed.

These data also formed part of another study, on T cells in Graves' hyperthyroidism and ophthalmopathy. That second report states: Stable Graves' hyperthyroidism was defined as the absence of progression to ophthalmopathy over 18 months of follow-up. Hyperthyroidism patients were newly diagnosed, had a disease duration of under 2 months, and were aged 18 to 65 years. The study excluded patients with uncontrolled infections, other autoimmune diseases, pregnancy or lactation. Diagnoses relied on clinical symptoms, serum thyroxine and TRAb, thyroid ultrasound and orbital computed tomography. A first-round RT-PCR of the TCR CDR3 used the HTBI primer set with the Qiagen OneStep RT-PCR kit. Most expanded thyroid clonotypes (frequency above 0.001) were also detected in blood, suggesting blood repertoires may reflect thyroid immune responses. A 13 V-J signature model separated ophthalmopathy from stable hyperthyroidism, with around 91% sensitivity and roughly 81% specificity in cross-validation and 80%/75% in testing. In validation, progression to ophthalmopathy was predicted by the model with 65% to 71% sensitivity and under 85% specificity, a median of 6.5 months before onset. To identify TCR V-J signatures that set the groups apart, the researchers used a discovery cohort of 100 patients, made up of some 41 with Graves' ophthalmopathy and some 58 with stable Graves' hyperthyroidism. Prospective prediction of ophthalmopathy was tested in an independent validation cohort of 18 to 20 hyperthyroidism patients and 17 patients who later progressed to ophthalmopathy. The approximately 98 discovery patients were randomly divided into training and test sets at a 7:3 ratio. In addition, the study compared T-cell repertoires in thyroid tissue and in blood from over 5 Graves' hyperthyroidism patients. Following sampling, methimazole starting at 30 mg daily was given to hyperthyroidism patients, and high-dose intravenous methylprednisolone was given to ophthalmopathy patients. A second multiplex PCR round built the libraries, followed by size selection and purification. The libraries were sequenced on an Illumina HiSeq2000 using paired-end 100 bp reads. Raw data were processed with SOAPnuke, discarding reads with adapters, uncalled bases, mean Phred below 15, or no exact constant-primer or identifier match. High-quality paired reads were merged with COPE v1.2.5, and unique nucleotide sequences were defined as clonotypes. MiTCR v1.1 was used to align the clonotypes against IMGT TRBV, TRBD and TRBJ reference segments. The analysis was restricted to V-J combinations with a frequency above 0.0001, which together covered just over 99% of the repertoires. A TCS score was defined as the ratio of F50 (clonal expansion) to E x V (chaos), with BLOSUM62-based TCRdist applied between CDR3 peptides within each V-J. Welch's t-statistics and random forest reduced 450 to 600 V-J features to 13, which were used in a naive Bayes classifier (R e1071). No statistical method was used to set the sample size in advance, and investigators knew the group allocation. The paper reports TCR Vbeta CDR3 sequencing of over 130 peripheral blood samples: approximately 41 ophthalmopathy, approximately 74 hyperthyroidism and around 17 progressor patients.

Specimen: peripheral blood mononuclear cells (PBMCs), collected at new diagnosis, from a patient treated with antithyroid drugs. The receptor chain draws on TRBV6-2 or TRBV6-3 and TRBJ2-5; a weak D assignment points to TRBD2 (5 bases agree). This clonotype was sampled from a woman in her twenties or thirties with Graves disease. Donor details come from another sample of the same person, matched by shared clones. The DNA reads TGTGCCAGCAGTAAACTAGTCCAAGAGACCCAGTACTTC. It is translated as CASSKLVQETQYF.